Presented here are 20 T cell receptor beta chains from one specimen sequenced in a study of human T cells and chemical hapten exposure. Stated time point: pre-sensitization, week 0. Indicated treatment: therapeutic diphenylcyclopropenone sensitization with weekly scalp DPC. TCRdb re-called the RACE reads through MiXCR, storing one row per CDR3 protein. The sample includes around 380,000 distinct CDR3 sequences, over 5% of them seen just once. Sequences were derived from whole blood, sampled in connection with sensitization to the hapten diphenylcyclopropenone (DPC). The receptors derive from a woman younger than 30 with alopecia areata. Some clones in this sample may be carry-over from other donors' samples.

This clonotype has at least ten counts. The rearrangement uses TRBV29-1 and TRBJ1-1; D may be TRBD1 (5 bases). CDR1 and CDR2 (germline): SQVTM, ANQGSEA. The CDR3 spans 12 residues. The V end was cut by 5 bases, the J end by 4 bases, with 11 bases between. CDR3 in DNA: TGCAGCGTTCAACTGGGGGGCACTGAAGCTTTCTTT. Its protein product is CSVQLGGTEAFF.

This clonotype has only a few counts. V and J are TRBV5-1 and TRBJ2-3; the D is unclear. Germline V CDR1 and CDR2: SGHRS, YFSETQ. The CDR3 has 14 amino acids. Trimming pared 5 bases from V and 0 bases from J, leaving 10 bases between. The CDR3 protein is CASSRLPSTDTQYF. Here the CDR3 DNA reads TGCGCCAGCAGTCGTCTGCCTAGCACAGATACGCAGTATTTT.

V is TRBV28 and J is TRBJ2-7; tentatively, D is TRBD1 (6 bases). The CDR3 covers 15 residues. V lost 3 bases, J lost 3 bases, and 15 bases lay in between. Per germline, CDR1 MDHEN and CDR2 SYDVKM. CDR3 nucleotides: TGTGCCAGCAGTTTCACAGGGCCTAGGGACTACGAGCAGTACTTC. This translates into CASSFTGPRDYEQYF.

Here the CDR3 DNA reads TGCAGTGCTAGAGCCGAAAGGACGTTAGCCTATGGCTACACCTTC. The encoded protein is CSARAERTLAYGYTF. This chain links TRBV20-1 with TRBJ1-2; D uncertain. The CDR3 consists of 15 residues. Germline CDR1 reads DFQATT; CDR2 reads SNEGSKA (reference sequence). The V and J ends lost 1 base and 4 bases respectively, with 16 bases between them.

This clonotype was observed at least ten times. The J gene is TRBJ2-1, the V gene TRBV2; perhaps D is TRBD1 or TRBD2 (7 bases each). Trimming cost V 8 bases and J 2 bases, with 13 bases left between them. Germline V gene lookup returns CDR1 SNHLY and CDR2 FYNNEI. The CDR3 extends over 14 amino acids. The CDR3 bases are TGTGCCAGCCGGGGGGACAGCCCCTACAATGAGCAGTTCTTC. It is translated as CASRGDSPYNEQFF.

Concerning this clonotype: A much more abundant neighbour one base away suggests this may be a read error. The chain recombines TRBV5-6 with TRBJ1-1, with D perhaps matching TRBD1 (6 bases). This CDR3 has 15 residues. Looked up from germline, CDR1 is SGHDT and CDR2 is YYEEEE. V lost 4 bases and J lost 3, with 16 bases in between. CDR3 bases: TGTGCCAGCAGCGGCACAGGGAAGGAGGACACTGAAGCTTTCTTT. The encoded protein is CASSGTGKEDTEAFF.

This chain uses TRBV7-3 with TRBJ1-1, with D unresolved. V lost 4 bases and J lost 2, with 8 bases in between. Germline V lookup: CDR1 SGHTA, CDR2 FQGTGA. The CDR3 extends over 13 amino acids. CDR3 DNA: TGTGCCAGCAGCTCAAACACCAACACTGAAGCTTTCTTT. Protein sequence: CASSSNTNTEAFF. The full variable domain, rest sourced from reference TRBV7-3 and TRBJ1-1, is GAGVSQTPSNKVTEKGKYVELRCDPISGHTALYWYRQSLGQGPEFLIYFQGTGAADDSGLPNDRFFAVRPEGSVSTLKIQRTERGDSAVYLCASSSNTNTEAFFGQGTRLTVV.

There are many counts of this clonotype. The chain uses TRBV2 and TRBJ1-6; no reliable D call. Trimming cost V 4 bases and J 3 bases, with 10 bases left between them. There are 15 residues in the CDR3. Germline V gene data show CDR1 as SNHLY and CDR2 as FYNNEI. The chain's CDR3 is CASSVVGYYNSPLHF. CDR3 DNA sequence: TGTGCCAGCAGTGTTGTCGGATACTATAATTCACCCCTCCACTTT. The whole variable domain, remainder taken from reference TRBV2 and TRBJ1-6, is EPEVTQTPSHQVTQMGQEVILRCVPISNHLYFYWYRQILGQKVEFLVSFYNNEISEKSEIFDDQFSVERPDGSNFTLKIRSTKLEDSAMYFCASSVVGYYNSPLHFGNGTRLTVT.

This clonotype came up a few times. The chain links TRBV12-3 or TRBV12-4 to TRBJ2-1, with 12 positions matching TRBD2. Trimming at V came to 5 bases and at J to 5 bases, leaving 4 bases not matched to a gene. This CDR3 spans 15 amino acids. The CDR3 coding sequence is TGTGCCAGCAGTGTACTAGCGGGGGGTCACAATGAGCAGTTCTTC. Translating gives CASSVLAGGHNEQFF.

This clonotype occurred a few times. The chain employs TRBV15 and TRBJ1-5; no clear D. The CDR3 spans 13 residues. The germline CDR1 and CDR2 sequences are LNHNV and YYDKDF (reference sequence). V shed 0 bases and J shed 6 bases, with 6 bases lying between them. CDR3 DNA sequence: TGTGCCACCAGCAGAGATCCAGGTCAGCCCCAGCATTTT. Encoded protein: CATSRDPGQPQHF.

This clonotype was seen a handful of times. The genes are TRBV6-2 or TRBV6-3 and TRBJ1-5; D gene uncertain. Germline CDR1 reads MNHEY; CDR2 reads SVGEGT. The CDR3 contains 15 residues. The V end was cut by 2 bases, the J end by 0 bases, with 8 bases between. The CDR3 DNA sequence: TGTGCCAGCAGTTACGCCCCTTATAGCAATCAGCCCCAGCATTTT. It yields the protein CASSYAPYSNQPQHF.

This clonotype showed up many times. The V gene is TRBV25-1, the J gene TRBJ1-2; 9 bases line up with TRBD1. This CDR3 comprises 17 residues. The germline CDR1 and CDR2 sequences are MGHDK and SYGVNS. The V segment lost 4 bases and the J segment 3 bases; nucleotides outside the gene matches: 12. The CDR3: CASSGSWSGQGDYGYTF. For the CDR3, the DNA is TGTGCCAGCAGTGGCAGCTGGTCGGGACAGGGAGACTATGGCTACACCTTC.

This clonotype was seen a handful of times. This chain joins TRBV10-3 and TRBJ1-2; TRBD1 agrees at 10 bases. The V gene end was trimmed by 11 bases and the J gene end by 8 bases; junction bases not matched to a gene: 8. Per germline, CDR1 ENHRY and CDR2 SYGVKD. The CDR3 has 12 amino acids. The CDR3 DNA follows: TGTGCCTTGCACGGGACAGGGGACGGCTACACCTTC. Translated: CALHGTGDGYTF.

The V and J genes are TRBV6-2 or TRBV6-3 and TRBJ1-5; TRBD1 might be the D (5 bases). V gave up 7 bases and J gave up 11 bases, with 15 bases separating them. The CDR3 loop spans 12 amino acids. Looked up from germline, CDR1 is MNHEY and CDR2 is SVGEGT. The CDR3 spells CASISRELTQHF. In DNA, the CDR3 is TGTGCCAGCATTTCCAGGGAATTGACCCAGCATTTT.

The genes are TRBV20-1 and TRBJ2-7, with a weak D call TRBD1 (6 bases). From germline, CDR1 is DFQATT and CDR2 SNEGSKA (reference sequence). V gave up 2 bases and J gave up 0 bases, with 14 bases separating them. The CDR3 contains 15 residues. The CDR3 reads CSARSRTDISYEQYF. For the CDR3, the DNA is TGCAGTGCTAGATCAAGGACAGATATCTCCTACGAGCAGTACTTC.

The chain couples TRBV6-5 to TRBJ2-2, with D maybe TRBD2 (6 bases). This CDR3 has 15 amino acids. The germline V and J ends were trimmed by 2 bases and 7 bases, with 14 bases remaining between them. Germline loops: CDR1 MNHEY, CDR2 SVGAGI. The DNA of the CDR3 is TGTGCCAGCAGTTACCTATTTGGGGGAGGCGGGGAGCTGTTTTTT. Protein product: CASSYLFGGGGELFF.

The chain is built from TRBV14 and TRBJ1-1; 7 bases agree with TRBD1. Trimming cost V 3 bases and J 5 bases; bases outside gene matches: 6. The CDR3 totals 14 residues. Looked up from germline, CDR1 is SGHDN and CDR2 is FVKESK. DNA of the CDR3: TGTGCCAGCAGCCAGACAGGGAAGGGGACTGAAGCTTTCTTT. Its protein is CASSQTGKGTEAFF.

The table lists this clonotype with a few counts. The chain carries TRBV12-3 or TRBV12-4 and TRBJ2-5; D is possibly TRBD2 (6 bases). The length of the CDR3 is 14 residues. Trimming shortened V by 4 bases and J by 5 bases, and 14 bases separated the two germline ends. CDR3 sequence: CASSSGTGVETQYF. CDR3 DNA: TGTGCCAGCAGTTCCGGGACTGGGGTGGAGACCCAGTACTTC.

This clonotype was observed many times. This rearrangement joins TRBV7-2 to TRBJ2-7; D is undetermined. V was trimmed by 2 bases and J by 2 bases, leaving 13 bases between them. The CDR3 is made up of 15 amino acids. Germline loops: CDR1 SGHTA, CDR2 FQGNSA. Here the CDR3 reads CASSLFGQSPYEQYF. The CDR3 DNA reads as TGTGCCAGCAGCTTATTCGGCCAGAGCCCCTACGAGCAGTACTTC.

This clonotype was picked up many times. The V and J genes are TRBV7-3 and TRBJ1-6, with D hard to call. With 5 bases removed from V and 6 bases from J, the gap between germline ends came to 8 bases. The CDR3 loop spans 13 amino acids. Germline CDR1 reads SGHTA; CDR2 reads FQGTGA. CDR3: CASSVTLNSPLHF. CDR3 nucleotides: TGTGCCAGCAGCGTCACCCTTAATTCACCCCTCCACTTT.